The rows below give T cell receptor beta chains drawn from one sample of a study of cytomegalovirus exposure and HLA in healthy donors. Clones were sequenced by immunoSEQ multiplex PCR, and TCRdb holds only the in-frame ones, with some missing. The sample yields over 80,000 clones, under 85% seen once. Source material: PBMCs. These receptors originate from a woman in her 70s in good health and CMV-seropositive. Both conserved end residues are part of each CDR3. D genes are given only for firm matches. Size tells how often a clone was seen (once, few, many) or the class of an expanded clone, and some rows leave it out.

J gene,clone size,D gene,V gene,CDR3 DNA,CDR3 protein
TRBJ1-2,once,.,TRBV19,TGTGCCAGTAGTCAGGGGATCCCCTATGGCTACACCTTC,CASSQGIPYGYTF
TRBJ2-3,.,TRBD2,TRBV12-5,TGTGCTAGTCGGGAGCGGGGGATTAGCACAGATACGCAGTATTTT,CASRERGISTDTQYF
TRBJ2-2,.,TRBD2,TRBV19,TGTGTCAGTAGGAAGGGGACTAGCAGGTTCACCGGGGAGCTGTTTTTT,CVSRKGTSRFTGELFF
TRBJ1-2,.,.,TRBV28,TGTGCCAGCAGTTTACAGTTTTACTATGGCTACACCTTC,CASSLQFYYGYTF
TRBJ1-1,.,.,TRBV7-3,TGTGCCAGCAGCCTCCAGTTCAACACTGAAGCTTTCTTT,CASSLQFNTEAFF
TRBJ1-4,once,.,TRBV4-1,TGCGCCAGCAGCCAAGGCAGCTCGAGGGGGAATGAAAAACTGTTTTTT,CASSQGSSRGNEKLFF
TRBJ2-7,few,TRBD2,TRBV18,TGTGCCAGCTCCGGGGGGTGGCGCTACGAGCAGTACTTC,CASSGGWRYEQYF
TRBJ2-2,.,.,TRBV27,TGTGCCAGCAGACAGGGCCGAATCACCGGGGAGCTGTTTTTT,CASRQGRITGELFF
TRBJ2-5,.,.,TRBV6-1,TGTGCCAGCAGCCGCAGAATACAGGGCGGAGAGACCCAGTACTTC,CASSRRIQGGETQYF
TRBJ2-7,.,.,TRBV5-4,TGTGCCAGCAGCTTGGCCGGGGACGAGCAGTACTTC,CASSLAGDEQYF
TRBJ1-5,once,TRBD1,TRBV19,TGTGCCAGTACCCCGGACAGGGGAGGATGGCAGCCCCAGCATTTT,CASTPDRGGWQPQHF
TRBJ1-2,.,.,TRBV5-1,TGCGCCAGCAGCTTGGTTCCCGGAGGCTATGGCTACACCTTC,CASSLVPGGYGYTF
TRBJ1-2,.,.,TRBV10-1,TGCGCCAGCAGTGAGTCCACTAACTATGGCTACACCTTC,CASSESTNYGYTF
TRBJ2-7,.,.,TRBV30,TGTGCCTGGAGCCCCCCAGACTACGAGCAGTACTTC,CAWSPPDYEQYF
TRBJ2-7,few,TRBD1,TRBV30,TGTGCCTGGGACAGGGGGGGCTACGAGCAGTACTTC,CAWDRGGYEQYF
TRBJ2-1,.,TRBD2,TRBV28,TGTGCCAGCAGTTTAGGCAGCGGGAGGAAGTTCTTC,CASSLGSGRKFF
TRBJ1-3,.,.,TRBV6-1,TGTGCCAGCAGTGGCCGGACCCCCCTGGGAGGGTACAGCTCTGGAAACACCATATATTTT,CASSGRTPLGGYSSGNTIYF
TRBJ2-5,.,.,TRBV29-1,TGCAGCGTTGAAGTGACCGGTTCGGCGGTCCGGGAGACCCAGTACTTC,CSVEVTGSAVRETQYF
TRBJ2-1,.,TRBD2,TRBV6-1,TGTGCCAGCACCCGACGGGGTGGGGGGGACAATGAGCAGTTCTTC,CASTRRGGGDNEQFF
TRBJ2-2,.,TRBD1,TRBV16,TGTGCCAGCAGCCAATCCCTTGGCGCGGGACAGGTTAACACCGGGGAGCTGTTTTTT,CASSQSLGAGQVNTGELFF
TRBJ2-5,few,TRBD1,TRBV30,TGTGCCTGGAATAGGGGACAGGGTCAAGAGACCCAGTACTTC,CAWNRGQGQETQYF
TRBJ2-1,.,TRBD1,TRBV25-1,TGTGCCAGCAGTCACGGACAGGGGCTCTGGGAGCAGTTCTTC,CASSHGQGLWEQFF
TRBJ2-7,.,TRBD1,TRBV29-1,TGCAGCGGGGGGACAGGGGGCTCCTCCTACGAGCAGTACTTC,CSGGTGGSSYEQYF
TRBJ2-7,.,.,TRBV15,TGTGCCACCTCCTCGGTTTTGGACGAGCAGTACTTC,CATSSVLDEQYF
TRBJ2-1,once,TRBD2,TRBV7-2,TGTGCCAGCAGCTTCGGGGGGGGCCCAGAGGAGCAGTTCTTC,CASSFGGGPEEQFF
TRBJ1-5,.,.,TRBV19,TGTGCCAGTAGTAGGACCCAGGGGAATCAGCCCCAGCATTTT,CASSRTQGNQPQHF
TRBJ2-1,few,TRBD2,TRBV7-9,TGTGCCAGCAGGTCCCCTAGCGGGAGGTTGGATGAGCAGTTCTTC,CASRSPSGRLDEQFF
TRBJ1-1,once,.,TRBV9,TGTGCCAGCAGCGTAGACAGGTCTTCCACTGAAGCTTTCTTT,CASSVDRSSTEAFF
TRBJ2-7,.,TRBD2,TRBV28,TGTGCCAGCAGTTCGCCGGGACTAGAGGCTCTCTACGAGCAGTACTTC,CASSSPGLEALYEQYF
TRBJ2-3,.,TRBD2,TRBV18,TGTGCCAGCTCACCACTGACTAGCGGGGGAATCACAGATACGCAGTATTTT,CASSPLTSGGITDTQYF
TRBJ2-1,few,.,TRBV7-8,TGTGCCAGCAGCATCAGACGGGGCTACAATGAGCAGTTCTTC,CASSIRRGYNEQFF
TRBJ2-3,.,.,TRBV7-9,TGTGCCAGCAGCTTAGTTACAGGGTGGGCAGATACGCAGTATTTT,CASSLVTGWADTQYF
TRBJ2-1,.,TRBD1,TRBV27,TGTGCCAGCAGTCTACCACAGGGGACCTACAATGAGCAGTTCTTC,CASSLPQGTYNEQFF
TRBJ2-7,.,.,TRBV5-1,TGCGCCAGCAGCTTAGGGGCAGGTGGGTACGAGCAGTACTTC,CASSLGAGGYEQYF
TRBJ2-7,.,TRBD1,TRBV7-9,TGTGCCCTAGGGGGCGACTGGGACGAGCAGTACTTC,CALGGDWDEQYF
TRBJ2-3,.,TRBD2,TRBV7-9,TGTGCCAGCAGTGAGGGACTAGCGGCAGATACGCAGTATTTT,CASSEGLAADTQYF
TRBJ2-7,.,TRBD2,TRBV7-9,TGTGCCAGCACCCCTAGCGGGAGGGCCGACTACGAGCAGTACTTC,CASTPSGRADYEQYF
TRBJ1-1,.,TRBD1,TRBV5-6,TGTGCCAGCAGCTTCCGGACAGGGCTAAACACTGAAGCTTTCTTT,CASSFRTGLNTEAFF
TRBJ1-1,.,TRBD1,TRBV6-1,TGTGCCAGCAGGGCATGGACAGGGGCAGGTACTGAAGCTTTCTTT,CASRAWTGAGTEAFF
TRBJ1-1,.,.,TRBV5-1,TGCGCCAGCAGCGAGAACAGGGTTACGACTGAAGCTTTCTTT,CASSENRVTTEAFF
TRBJ2-7,.,TRBD1,TRBV11-1,TGTGCCAGCAGCTTAATGGGGACAGGGGACCACGAGCAGTACTTC,CASSLMGTGDHEQYF
TRBJ2-2,once,TRBD1,TRBV19,TGTGCCAGTAGGATTGGGTTACAGGGGTGGACCGGGGAGCTGTTTTTT,CASRIGLQGWTGELFF
TRBJ2-3,.,TRBD1,TRBV7-3,TGTGCCAGCAGCCGAACAGGGGCCACAGATACGCAGTATTTT,CASSRTGATDTQYF